Listed here is a single T cell receptor beta chain. Its binding antigen is unknown. No much larger clonotype is one base removed from it; base qualities were not supplied. TCR beta CDR3 regions were amplified from RNA transcripts for repertoire sequencing. A first-round RT-PCR used HTBI primers with the Qiagen OneStep RT-PCR kit, followed by a second-round multiplex PCR, size selection and purification. The libraries underwent paired-end sequencing with 100 bp reads on an Illumina HiSeq2000. Turning to the authors' computational methods: SOAPnuke was used for read processing, and reads with adapters, uncalled bases, a mean Phred below 15, or no exact constant-primer or identifier match were discarded. High-quality paired reads were merged with COPE v1.2.5. Each unique nucleotide sequence was defined as a clonotype, and clonotypes were aligned to IMGT TRB V, D and J references with MiTCR v1.1. Analysis was restricted to V-J combinations with a frequency above 0.0001, which covered over 98% of repertoires. A TCR clonal expansion and chaos score per V-J combination was defined as the ratio of F50 clonal expansion to chaos observed in the TCRdist matrix. Features were reduced by Welch's t-statistics and random forest to approximately 12 V-J combinations, which fed a naive Bayes classifier. The Morisita-Horn index was used to measure how similar the thyroid and blood repertoires were. TCRdb itself trimmed the public reads at Q25 with fastp, ran MiXCR and retained productive beta chains. CDR3 protein duplicates are merged, each entry listing the most common genes and DNA. These V and J calls are TCRdb output, not the study's own analysis. The sample table lists about 500,000 distinct CDR3 sequences, under 15% of them with a count of one. 9.8% of the sample is held by the ten biggest clonotypes.

Ophthalmopathy patients had moderately to severely active disease, Clinical Activity Score of at least 3, NOSPECS grade of at least 4, and disease duration under 3 months. Anyone with other autoimmune diseases, uncontrolled infections, pregnancy or lactation was excluded from the study. Diagnosis was based on clinical symptoms, serum thyroxine, TRAb, thyroid ultrasound and orbital computed tomography. Ficoll-Paque density gradient centrifugation was used to isolate PBMCs from 8 to 10 ml of fresh peripheral blood. Total RNA was extracted with Trizol reagent and quality-checked on an Agilent 2100 Bioanalyzer. The data derive from a study of Graves' ophthalmopathy and Graves' hyperthyroidism listed by TCRdb under 2018. About the study as a whole: Peripheral blood was collected at initial diagnosis, prior to any treatment. The roughly 91 discovery patients were randomly divided into training and test sets at a 7:3 ratio. T-cell repertoires of thyroid tissue and blood were compared in over 5 hyperthyroidism patients. After sampling, hyperthyroidism patients received methimazole starting at 30 mg daily, and ophthalmopathy patients received high-dose intravenous methylprednisolone. A discovery set of 100 or so patients (43 ophthalmopathy, approximately 58 stable hyperthyroidism) was enrolled to explore V-J signatures distinguishing ophthalmopathy from hyperthyroidism. In total, over 130 blood samples were TCR-sequenced: approximately 40 ophthalmopathy, some 75 hyperthyroidism and about 17 hyperthyroidism-to-ophthalmopathy patients. The independent validation cohort included under 20 hyperthyroidism patients plus 17 patients who later progressed from hyperthyroidism to ophthalmopathy. TCR beta repertoire signatures were used to distinguish Graves' ophthalmopathy from Graves' hyperthyroidism and to predict progression to ophthalmopathy.

Overall study outcomes, separate from this receptor: Most of the expanded thyroid clonotypes with a frequency above 0.001 were also detected in blood, and it was suggested that the thyroid immune response may be reflected by blood repertoires. No statistical method was used to set the sample size in advance, and the investigators knew which group each participant was assigned to. In validation, the model predicted ophthalmopathy progression with about 64% sensitivity and 72.22% specificity; 12 predicted patients were CT-confirmed with GO in a median of about 6.2 months. In cross-validation, the 13-signature model distinguished ophthalmopathy from stable hyperthyroidism with 85% to 90% sensitivity and around 81% specificity, and in the test set the corresponding values were approximately 80% and 68%.

Relative to germline, V is 6 bases shorter and J is 8 bases shorter, with 16 bases between their ends. From the germline V gene, CDR1 is MNHNS and CDR2 is SASEGT. Counted from cysteine to phenylalanine, this CDR3 has 13 amino acids. Of the read, only the CDR3 DNA is kept; its 39 bases are in frame from base 1. The chain couples TRBV6-1 to TRBJ1-2; the D gene is perhaps TRBD1, on 6 matching bases. The clonotype was recovered from a young woman with Graves' ophthalmopathy. Donor details come from another sample of the same person, matched by shared clones. Sequenced input: blood. The CDR3 protein is CASSLSGDLGYTF. At the DNA level, the sequence is TGTGCCAGCAGCCTCTCAGGGGACCTGGGCTACACCTTC.